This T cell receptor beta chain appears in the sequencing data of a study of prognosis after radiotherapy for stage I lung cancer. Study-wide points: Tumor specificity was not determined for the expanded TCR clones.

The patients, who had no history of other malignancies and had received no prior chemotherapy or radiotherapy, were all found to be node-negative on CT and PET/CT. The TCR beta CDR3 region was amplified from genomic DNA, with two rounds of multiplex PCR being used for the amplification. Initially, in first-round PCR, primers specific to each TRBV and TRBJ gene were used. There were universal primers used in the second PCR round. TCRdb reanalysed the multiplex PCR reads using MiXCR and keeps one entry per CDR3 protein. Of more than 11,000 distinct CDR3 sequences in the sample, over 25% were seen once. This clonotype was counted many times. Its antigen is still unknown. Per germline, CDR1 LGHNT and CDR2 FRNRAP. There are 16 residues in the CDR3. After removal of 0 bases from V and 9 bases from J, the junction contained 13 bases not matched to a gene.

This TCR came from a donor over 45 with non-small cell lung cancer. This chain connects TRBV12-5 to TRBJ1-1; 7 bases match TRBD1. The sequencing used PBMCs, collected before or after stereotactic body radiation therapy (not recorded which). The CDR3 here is CASGLVFSEGGGKAFF. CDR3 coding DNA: TGTGCTAGTGGTTTGGTATTTTCGGAGGGAGGGGGCAAAGCTTTCTTT.